The 8 T cell receptor beta chains below all came from one sample that was sequenced in a study of blood T cell repertoires in COVID-19. The data were produced by immunoSEQ multiplex PCR, yet TCRdb's version contains in-frame clones alone and is incomplete. The sample lists approximately 250,000 clones, roughly 79% occurring once. The sequenced material came from PBMCs or T cells enriched from blood (not recorded which). These TCRs come from a man aged 40-49 years who had recovered from COVID-19.

CDR3 residues: CASGGQGVGGYTF. As DNA, the CDR3 is TGTGCCAGCGGGGGACAGGGGGTAGGTGGCTACACCTTC. The chain uses TRBV2 and TRBJ1-2, with 11 positions matching TRBD1. V gave up 8 bases and J gave up 7 bases; unmatched junction bases: 6. The CDR3 sequence is 13 residues long. Germline assignment: CDR1 SNHLY and CDR2 FYNNEI.

The gene calls are TRBV18 and TRBJ1-1, with D maybe TRBD1 (6 bases). The V end was cut by 2 bases, the J end by 1 base, with 8 bases between. Germline V gene lookup returns CDR1 KGHSH and CDR2 LQKENI. The CDR3 loop spans 14 amino acids. CDR3 residues: CASSPGQSNTEAFF. The CDR3 DNA is TGTGCCAGCTCACCAGGACAGTCGAACACTGAAGCTTTCTTT.

The gene calls are TRBV7-2 and TRBJ1-1; D is possibly TRBD1 (5 bases). Trimming stripped 5 bases from V and 3 bases from J, with 13 bases between. Looked up from germline, CDR1 is SGHTA and CDR2 is FQGNSA. This CDR3 is built from 14 residues. This CDR3 is CASSHPKGYTEAFF. CDR3 nucleotide sequence: TGTGCCAGCAGCCACCCGAAGGGGTACACTGAAGCTTTCTTT. The full variable domain, completed using reference TRBV7-2 and TRBJ1-1, is GAGVSQSPSNKVTEKGKDVELRCDPISGHTALYWYRQSLGQGLEFLIYFQGNSAPDKSGLPSDRFSAERTGGSVSTLTIQRTQQEDSAVYLCASSHPKGYTEAFFGQGTRLTVV.

This clone came up a few times. The rearrangement uses TRBV5-5 and TRBJ2-1; 10 nucleotides align to TRBD2. V shed 0 bases, J shed 9 bases, and the junction held 6 bases outside the gene matches. CDR3 size: 15 residues. CDR1 and CDR2 (germline): SGHKS, YYEKEE (reference sequence). CDR3 DNA sequence: TGTGCCAGCAGCTTGGTACTAGCGGGAATTCGTGAGCAGTTCTTC. Translated, it gives CASSLVLAGIREQFF. Full variable domain (remainder filled in from reference TRBV5-5 and TRBJ2-1): DAGVTQSPTHLIKTRGQQVTLRCSPISGHKSVSWYQQVLGQGPQFIFQYYEKEERGRGNFPDRFSARQFPNYSSELNVNALLLGDSALYLCASSLVLAGIREQFFGPGTRLTVL.

The V call is TRBV27, the J call TRBJ1-6; 9 bases agree with TRBD1. Germline V lookup: CDR1 MNHEY, CDR2 SMNVEV (reference sequence). The CDR3 has 14 residues. The J segment lost 10 bases and the V segment lost 2 bases, leaving 3 bases of the junction unmatched. CDR3 nucleotide sequence: TGTGCCAGCAGTTTAGGACAGGGGATGTCACCCCTCCACTTT. It yields the protein CASSLGQGMSPLHF.

The rearrangement uses TRBV28 and TRBJ2-5; possible D gene TRBD1, 5 bases. Trimming removed 3 bases at V and 4 bases at J, with 9 bases between. Germline V gene lookup returns CDR1 MDHEN and CDR2 SYDVKM. The CDR3 has 13 amino acids. CDR3 nucleotide sequence: TGTGCCAGCAGTTTTCCAGGGCGAGAGACCCAGTACTTC. Translated, it gives CASSFPGRETQYF.

V and J are TRBV30 and TRBJ1-5; D uncertain. This CDR3 has 17 residues. Germline CDR1 reads GTSNPN; CDR2 reads SVGIG (reference sequence). Trimming shortened V by 0 bases and J by 0 bases, and 15 bases separated the two germline ends. The CDR3 reads CAWSVRLGATSNQPQHF. As DNA, the CDR3 is TGTGCCTGGAGTGTAAGGCTGGGAGCGACTAGCAATCAGCCCCAGCATTTT.

This chain connects TRBV5-8 to TRBJ1-3, with 7 bases aligning to TRBD1. This CDR3 has 15 amino acids. The junction had 2 bases not matched to a gene; V was cut back by 2 bases and J by 0 bases. Per germline, CDR1 SGHTS and CDR2 YDEGEE. The chain's CDR3 is CASSLPGGSGNTIYF. Written as DNA, the CDR3 is TGTGCCAGCAGCTTACCAGGGGGCTCTGGAAACACCATATATTTT. The full variable domain, its missing parts supplied by reference TRBV5-8 and TRBJ1-3, is EAGVTQSPTHLIKTRGQQATLRCSPISGHTSVYWYQQALGLGLQFLLWYDEGEERNRGNFPPRFSGRQFPNYSSELNVNALELEDSALYLCASSLPGGSGNTIYFGEGSWLTVV.